This TCR beta chain was recorded in a study of early T cells in non-severe SARS-CoV-2 infection. CDR1 is SEHNR and CDR2 is FQNEAQ in the germline V gene (reference sequence). Trimming pared 4 bases from V and 4 bases from J, leaving 4 bases between. The CDR3 length is 11 residues. Each CDR3 protein gets one entry after TCRdb re-called the 5' RACE reads with MiXCR. The sample contains about 98,000 distinct CDR3 sequences, 8% to 13% of which appear only once. This clonotype occurred many times. The sequencing sample was made of whole blood. This sequence was found in an adult who was a healthcare worker with PCR-confirmed SARS-CoV-2 infection or an uninfected control (not recorded which). The rearrangement links TRBV7-9 to TRBJ1-1; D call uncertain. Written as DNA, the CDR3 is TGTGCCAGCAGCTGGGGCACTGAAGCTTTCTTT. It is translated as CASSWGTEAFF.